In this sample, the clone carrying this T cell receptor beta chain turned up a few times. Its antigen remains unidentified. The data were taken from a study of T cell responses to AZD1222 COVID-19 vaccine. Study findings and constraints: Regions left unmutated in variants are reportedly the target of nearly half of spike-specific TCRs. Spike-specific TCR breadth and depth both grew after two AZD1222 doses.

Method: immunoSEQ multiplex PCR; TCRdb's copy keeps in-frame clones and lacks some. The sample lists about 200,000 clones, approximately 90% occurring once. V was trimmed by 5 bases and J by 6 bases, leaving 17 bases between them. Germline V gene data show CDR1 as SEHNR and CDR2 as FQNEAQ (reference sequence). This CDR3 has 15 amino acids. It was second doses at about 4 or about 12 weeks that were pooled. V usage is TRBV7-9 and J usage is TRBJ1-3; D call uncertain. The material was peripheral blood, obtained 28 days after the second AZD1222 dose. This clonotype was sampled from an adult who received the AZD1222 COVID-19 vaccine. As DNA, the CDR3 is TGTGCCAGCAGCCCGCCACCTGACACCAAAAACACCATATATTTT. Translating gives CASSPPPDTKNTIYF.